Below are 27 T cell receptor beta chains sequenced from a single sample in a study of blood T cell repertoires in COVID-19. The protocol was immunoSEQ multiplex PCR, while the TCRdb copy is restricted to in-frame clones and leaves out a portion. The sample includes under 300,000 clones, approximately 86% of them seen just once. The sequenced sample was peripheral blood. The receptors come from a woman in her 70s with active or convalescent COVID-19.

The chain recombines TRBV7-2 with TRBJ2-2; D is perhaps TRBD1 (5 bases). This CDR3 has 16 amino acids. Germline V gives CDR1 SGHTA, CDR2 FQGNSA. V was shortened by 2 bases and J by 4 bases, with 14 bases between the two germline ends. DNA of the CDR3: TGTGCCAGCAGCTTAAGGGCCAGGGTGGGCACCGGGGAGCTGTTTTTT. Residues: CASSLRARVGTGELFF.

This chain uses TRBV29-1 with TRBJ1-1; unclear D gene. Germline CDR1 reads SQVTM; CDR2 reads ANQGSEA. The germline V and J ends were trimmed by 4 bases and 5 bases, with 14 bases remaining between them. The CDR3 has 13 amino acids. CDR3: CSVVAGERTEAFF. CDR3 nucleotide sequence: TGCAGCGTTGTCGCCGGAGAAAGGACTGAAGCTTTCTTT. The full variable domain, in which reference TRBV29-1 and TRBJ1-1 provide the parts outside the CDR3, is SAVISQKPSRDICQRGTSLTIQCQVDSQVTMMFWYRQQPGQSLTLIATANQGSEATYESGFVIDKFPISRPNLTFSTLTVSNMSPEDSSIYLCSVVAGERTEAFFGQGTRLTVV.

This chain connects TRBV12-3 or TRBV12-4 to TRBJ1-1; D gene ambiguous. V was cut by 6 bases and J by 6 bases, with 14 bases left in between. The CDR3 totals 13 residues. CDR3 in amino acids: CASRNKVRPEAFF. The CDR3 DNA is TGTGCCAGCAGAAACAAGGTGAGGCCTGAAGCTTTCTTT.

Worth noting for this clone: Other DNA sequences in this sample translate to the same CDR3. Written as DNA, the CDR3 is TGTGCCAGCAGCCCCAGGACAGGAAATTCACCCCTCCACTTT. It is translated as CASSPRTGNSPLHF. The chain recombines TRBV3-1 (or the pseudogene TRBV3-2) with TRBJ1-6, with 7 nucleotides matching TRBD1. This CDR3 region has 14 residues. Unmatched junction bases numbered 4, after V lost 4 bases and J lost 7 bases. Germline CDR1 is LGHDT and CDR2 is YNNKEL (reference sequence).

This clone occurred once. The J gene is TRBJ2-1, the V gene TRBV7-8; TRBD2 might be the D (5 bases). Trimming stripped 1 base from V and 5 bases from J, with 15 bases between. Germline-derived CDR1 and CDR2 are SGHVS and FQNEAQ. The CDR3 is 16 amino acids. CDR3 loop: CASSLGPRGLDNEQFF. The CDR3 bases are TGTGCCAGCAGCTTAGGGCCGAGAGGGTTAGACAATGAGCAGTTCTTC.

The V call is TRBV4-3, the J call TRBJ1-5; D unclear. The CDR3 length is 15 residues. Looked up from germline, CDR1 is LGHNA and CDR2 is YSLEER. The V end lost 0 bases, the J end lost 4 bases, and 10 bases lay between the germline ends. The CDR3 DNA is TGCGCCAGCAGCCAAGATCCACAGAATAATCAGCCCCAGCATTTT. This translates into CASSQDPQNNQPQHF.

The rearrangement uses TRBV6-4 and TRBJ1-4; unclear D gene. The CDR3 has 13 residues. The V and J ends lost 5 bases and 4 bases respectively, with 8 bases between them. Germline loops: CDR1 MRHNA, CDR2 SNTAGT. This chain's CDR3 is CASSPAVNEKLFF. CDR3 coding DNA: TGTGCCAGCAGTCCCGCGGTTAATGAAAAACTGTTTTTT.

The genes are TRBV9 and TRBJ2-4, with 9 bases aligning to TRBD1. The CDR3 runs 16 residues. With V trimmed by 3 bases and J by 3 bases, 7 bases remained unmatched. In germline, CDR1 is SGDLS, CDR2 YYNGEE. The CDR3 region has the DNA TGTGCCAGCAGCGAGACAGGGGGTAGTGGCAAAAACATTCAGTACTTC. The encoded protein is CASSETGGSGKNIQYF.

J is TRBJ2-7 and V is TRBV7-9; the D gene is possibly TRBD1 (5 bases). From germline, CDR1 is SEHNR and CDR2 FQNEAQ (reference sequence). The CDR3 is made up of 14 amino acids. V was cut by 6 bases and J by 6 bases, with 18 bases left in between. The CDR3 DNA is TGTGCCAGCAGTCTAGGGGCCCAGAACCGCGAGCAGTACTTC. It is translated as CASSLGAQNREQYF.

Points on this clone: At the DNA level, this CDR3 is encoded by other sequences in the same sample as well. The chain has TRBV5-1 and TRBJ1-5; a weak D match, TRBD1 (5 bases). The CDR3 covers 13 residues. Germline CDR1 and CDR2: SGHRS and YFSETQ. Trimming shortened V by 4 bases and J by 6 bases, and 11 bases separated the two germline ends. CDR3 region: CASSPQGSQPQHF. For the CDR3, the DNA is TGCGCCAGCAGCCCTCAGGGTAGTCAGCCCCAGCATTTT.

This clone was observed once. The chain recombines TRBV7-9 with TRBJ1-4; D call uncertain. Germline CDR1 SEHNR, CDR2 FQNEAQ (reference sequence). Trimming removed 7 bases from V and 8 bases from J, with 11 bases in between. CDR3 size: 12 residues. Written as DNA, the CDR3 is TGTGCCAGCACTCTGGGAGTCGAAAAACTGTTTTTT. It translates to CASTLGVEKLFF.

V usage is TRBV6-1 and J usage is TRBJ2-7, with a possible D match to TRBD1 (5 bases). V lost 3 bases and J lost 6, with 15 bases in between. The CDR3 spans 14 residues. Germline CDR1 reads MNHNS; CDR2 reads SASEGT. The DNA of the CDR3 is TGTGCCAGCAGTGAGGTAGTAAGGGGATCCGAGCAGTACTTC. This codes for CASSEVVRGSEQYF.

J is TRBJ1-3 and V is TRBV7-8, with 8 bases fitting TRBD1. The V segment lost 5 bases and the J segment 0 bases; nucleotides outside the gene matches: 9. The CDR3 totals 17 residues. Germline CDR1 is SGHVS and CDR2 is FQNEAQ. CDR3 DNA: TGTGCCAGCAGCCTTCTCGGGACAGGACTCTCTGGAAACACCATATATTTT. This sequence encodes CASSLLGTGLSGNTIYF.

The chain carries TRBV7-2 and TRBJ2-1, with 11 bases fitting TRBD2. The length of the CDR3 is 15 residues. Germline loops: CDR1 SGHTA, CDR2 FQGNSA. After removal of 5 bases from V and 7 bases from J, the junction contained 7 bases not matched to a gene. CDR3 DNA: TGTGCCAGCAGCCTCTTAACTAGCGGGGGTAATGAGCAGTTCTTC. Protein sequence: CASSLLTSGGNEQFF. The full variable domain, in which reference TRBV7-2 and TRBJ2-1 provide the parts outside the CDR3, is GAGVSQSPSNKVTEKGKDVELRCDPISGHTALYWYRQSLGQGLEFLIYFQGNSAPDKSGLPSDRFSAERTGGSVSTLTIQRTQQEDSAVYLCASSLLTSGGNEQFFGPGTRLTVL.

CDR3 in amino acids: CASRQQGYNSPLHF. CDR3 bases: TGTGCCAGCAGACAACAGGGGTATAATTCACCCCTCCACTTT. This chain uses TRBV6-5 with TRBJ1-6; TRBD1 aligns across 7 bases. The germline CDR1 and CDR2 sequences are MNHEY and SVGAGI. The J segment lost 4 bases and the V segment lost 6 bases, leaving 3 bases of the junction unmatched. The CDR3 loop spans 14 amino acids.

This chain uses TRBV29-1 with TRBJ1-3; perhaps TRBD1 as D (6 bases). This CDR3 spans 16 amino acids. Per germline, CDR1 SQVTM and CDR2 ANQGSEA. Trimming left V 3 bases short and J 3 bases short, with 18 bases between. The CDR3 coding sequence is TGCAGCGTTGAGGGGGCTCTGGAGAAAGGTGGAAACACCATATATTTT. Encoded protein: CSVEGALEKGGNTIYF.

The rearrangement uses TRBV12-3 or TRBV12-4 and TRBJ1-5; D is unclear. V was pared by 2 bases and J by 11 bases, with 13 bases between. CDR3 length equals 13 residues. CDR3 residues: CASSLSGPPAQHF. DNA of the CDR3: TGTGCCAGCAGTTTATCCGGTCCTCCGGCCCAGCATTTT.

This clone was seen more than once but under ten times. This chain links TRBV10-1 with TRBJ2-7; D unclear. V gave up 8 bases and J gave up 5 bases, with 16 bases separating them. Germline lookup yields CDR1 WNHNN and CDR2 SYGVQD (reference sequence). This CDR3 has 13 residues. As DNA, the CDR3 is TGCGCCAGCTCGGCCCGAGGAGATGACGAGCAGTACTTC. Its protein is CASSARGDDEQYF.

The rearrangement joins TRBV10-2 to TRBJ2-6, with TRBD1 identical over 7 bases. Germline loops: CDR1 WSHSY, CDR2 SAAADI. With V trimmed by 2 bases and J by 0 bases, 10 bases remained unmatched. The CDR3 covers 19 residues. CDR3: CASSERSWTGRSGANVLTF. Written as DNA, the CDR3 is TGCGCCAGCAGTGAGCGCTCCTGGACAGGCCGCTCTGGGGCCAACGTCCTGACTTTC.

The rearrangement links TRBV6-5 to TRBJ1-2; possibly TRBD1 for D (6 bases). This CDR3 region has 13 residues. V shed 5 bases and J shed 2 bases, with 9 bases lying between them. Germline V gene data show CDR1 as MNHEY and CDR2 as SVGAGI. The CDR3 reads CASSQGPNYGYTF. The CDR3, as DNA: TGTGCCAGCAGTCAGGGGCCAAACTATGGCTACACCTTC.

V gene TRBV5-1 combines with J gene TRBJ1-2, with 7 bases fitting TRBD1. Germline V gives CDR1 SGHRS, CDR2 YFSETQ. The CDR3 consists of 13 residues. V trimming: 9 bases; J trimming: 2 bases; junction bases outside the gene matches: 7. The CDR3 nucleotides are TGCGCCACCTCCCGGGACAGCAACTATGGCTACACCTTC. Encoded protein: CATSRDSNYGYTF.

This chain uses TRBV28 with TRBJ1-2; D might be TRBD1 (6 bases). The CDR3 has 11 amino acids. Germline lookup yields CDR1 MDHEN and CDR2 SYDVKM. Deletions cut 11 bases from V and 5 bases from J, with 12 bases between. The CDR3 DNA reads TGTGCCTGCCTAGACAGGTATGGCTACACCTTC. This translates into CACLDRYGYTF.

This clone was recorded only once. V usage is TRBV7-2 and J usage is TRBJ2-7; maybe TRBD2 (5 bases). The germline CDR1 and CDR2 sequences are SGHTA and FQGNSA. This CDR3 has 16 residues. Trimming removed 1 base at V and 4 bases at J, with 17 bases between. The CDR3 is CASSLGPGSMPYEQYF. The CDR3 nucleotides are TGTGCCAGCAGCTTAGGACCGGGGTCCATGCCTTACGAGCAGTACTTC. The variable domain in full, completed from reference TRBV7-2 and TRBJ2-7, reads GAGVSQSPSNKVTEKGKDVELRCDPISGHTALYWYRQSLGQGLEFLIYFQGNSAPDKSGLPSDRFSAERTGGSVSTLTIQRTQQEDSAVYLCASSLGPGSMPYEQYFGPGTRLTVT.

V gene TRBV2 combines with J gene TRBJ1-1, with TRBD1 as a possible D gene (5 bases). The CDR3 covers 12 residues. Trimming left V 9 bases short and J 3 bases short, with 11 bases between. The germline gives CDR1 SNHLY, CDR2 FYNNEI. The CDR3 loop is CASIRQYTEAFF. Written as DNA, the CDR3 is TGTGCCAGTATCAGACAGTACACTGAAGCTTTCTTT.

The chain uses TRBV27 and TRBJ1-6, with D perhaps TRBD1 (5 bases). This CDR3 has 14 amino acids. Germline V CDR1 and CDR2: MNHEY, SMNVEV (reference sequence). The ends were cut back, 1 base at V and 12 bases at J, with 13 bases in the middle. The CDR3 DNA reads as TGTGCCAGCAGTTTATTCGGGGGACCGGAACCCCTCCACTTT. Encoded protein: CASSLFGGPEPLHF.

This clone was detected once. The chain links TRBV5-1 to TRBJ2-5, with D possibly matching TRBD2 (6 bases). The CDR3 has 13 amino acids. The V gene's germline CDR1 is SGHRS and CDR2 YFSETQ. V lost 6 bases to trimming and J lost 2 bases, with 11 bases between them. The CDR3 region is CASTHSGQETQYF. CDR3 bases: TGCGCCAGCACTCATAGCGGACAAGAGACCCAGTACTTC.

The genes are TRBV4-3 and TRBJ1-5; maybe TRBD1 (5 bases). V gave up 0 bases and J gave up 6 bases, with 9 bases separating them. There are 14 residues in the CDR3. Per germline, CDR1 LGHNA and CDR2 YSLEER. The CDR3 sequence is CASSQDVGVQPQHF. The CDR3 DNA sequence: TGCGCCAGCAGCCAAGACGTAGGGGTTCAGCCCCAGCATTTT.